These 30 T cell receptor beta chains came from one sample sequenced in a study of Graves' ophthalmopathy and Graves' hyperthyroidism. For repertoire sequencing, the TCR beta CDR3 regions were amplified from RNA transcripts. The workflow started with a first-round RT-PCR run with HTBI primers and then moved on to a second-round multiplex PCR. Each CDR3 protein gets one entry after TCRdb re-called the multiplex PCR reads with MiXCR. The sample yields around 1,200,000 distinct CDR3 sequences, 35% to 40% seen once. The sequencing sample was made of peripheral blood or thyroid tissue (not recorded which). These receptor sequences come from an adult man with Graves' hyperthyroidism.

The V and J genes are TRBV20-1 and TRBJ2-5; TRBD2 is a possible D gene (6 bases). The CDR3 sequence is 15 residues long. Deletions cut 6 bases from V and 4 bases from J, with 21 bases between. Germline V gene lookup returns CDR1 DFQATT and CDR2 SNEGSKA (reference sequence). The CDR3 loop is CSAPGGKGPPETQYF. The CDR3 nucleotides read TGCAGTGCCCCCGGCGGGAAGGGCCCCCCAGAGACCCAGTACTTC.

There are a few counts of this clonotype. The rearrangement uses TRBV5-6 and TRBJ1-1; maybe TRBD1 (5 bases). Looked up from germline, CDR1 is SGHDT and CDR2 is YYEEEE. V was pared by 0 bases and J by 6 bases, with 9 bases between. There are 13 residues in the CDR3. The CDR3 nucleotides are TGTGCCAGCAGCTTGGAGGACAAGCCTGAAGCTTTCTTT. Residues: CASSLEDKPEAFF.

The rearrangement links TRBV25-1 to TRBJ1-6; D is perhaps TRBD1 (5 bases). CDR1 and CDR2 (germline): MGHDK, SYGVNS. V was clipped by 3 bases and J by 7 bases, with 10 bases between them. This CDR3 region has 14 residues. The CDR3 loop is CASSEIGGNSPLHF. The DNA for the CDR3 is TGTGCCAGCAGTGAGATCGGGGGAAATTCACCCCTCCACTTT.

On this clonotype: One end of the junction does not line up with germline, which may come from a read error. The rearrangement uses TRBV15 and TRBJ2-7, with no clear D. The CDR3 contains 13 residues. Germline CDR1 is LNHNV and CDR2 is YYDKDF (reference sequence). CDR3 nucleotides: TGTGCCGCCAGCAGCTTTAACGACTACGAGCAGTACTTC. Its translation is CAASSFNDYEQYF.

Turning to this clonotype: This may arise from a read error, as a much more abundant clone is one base away. The gene calls are TRBV2 and TRBJ2-5, with no clear D. CDR3 length: 14 amino acids. CDR1 is SNHLY and CDR2 is FYNNEI in the germline V gene. Trimming took 6 bases from V and 5 from J, leaving 16 bases between them. The chain's CDR3 is CASSLAAAGETQYF. The CDR3 DNA is TGTGCCAGCAGCTTAGCTGCAGCCGGCGAGACCCAGTACTTC.

The DNA of the CDR3 is TGTGCAGGGACAGGGGTTTACGAGCAGTACTTC. Its translation: CAGTGVYEQYF. The chain recombines TRBV2 with TRBJ2-7; TRBD1 aligns across 10 bases. In germline, CDR1 is SNHLY, CDR2 FYNNEI. The CDR3 runs 11 residues.

The chain carries TRBV7-2 and TRBJ2-7, with D possibly matching TRBD2 (5 bases). The J call may be faulty, since TRBJ2-1 better matches the DNA end. The CDR3 contains 14 residues. Germline V gene lookup returns CDR1 SGHTA and CDR2 FQGNSA. Written as DNA, the CDR3 is TGTGCCAGCAGCCAGAGGGCGGGCGACAATGAGCAGTTCTTC. Protein product: CASSQRAGDNEQFF.

At least ten counts were recorded for this clonotype. The gene calls are TRBV12-3 or TRBV12-4 and TRBJ1-6; D is perhaps TRBD1 (5 bases). The CDR3 runs to 15 residues. V dropped 5 bases and J dropped 10 bases, with 18 bases sitting between them. CDR3 in amino acids: CASSTKSGSRSPLHF. The CDR3 DNA reads TGTGCCAGCAGTACCAAGTCAGGGTCTCGGTCACCCCTCCACTTT.

This clonotype was picked up many times. The chain combines TRBV7-2 with TRBJ1-1; D is unclear. Trimming cost V 2 bases and J 0 bases, with 10 bases left between them. CDR1 and CDR2 from the germline V gene are SGHTA and FQGNSA. CDR3 length: 15 residues. The CDR3 DNA is TGTGCCAGCAGCTTATCCATCGGGATGAACACTGAAGCTTTCTTT. Amino acids: CASSLSIGMNTEAFF.

This clonotype has at least ten counts. The chain recombines TRBV6-5 with TRBJ1-5, with 7 nucleotides matching TRBD1. The germline V gene encodes CDR1 MNHEY and CDR2 SVGAGI. V shed 5 bases and J 2 bases; nucleotides not matched to a gene: 6. This CDR3 has 15 amino acids. CDR3 sequence reads: CASSKRQGGNQPQHF. The CDR3 DNA is TGTGCCAGCAGTAAAAGACAGGGCGGCAATCAGCCCCAGCATTTT.

This clonotype was observed at least ten times. The J gene is TRBJ2-5, the V gene TRBV6-6, with no clear D. This CDR3 contains 12 residues. Germline CDR1 and CDR2: MNHNY and SVGAGI (reference sequence). Trimming cost V 6 bases and J 7 bases, with 12 bases left between them. CDR3 coding DNA: TGTGCCAGCAGACCGCATTCACGGACCCAGTACTTC. Amino acids: CASRPHSRTQYF.

The CDR3: CSVGNGGRQPQHF. Written as DNA, the CDR3 is TGCAGCGTAGGTAACGGGGGGCGGCAGCCCCAGCATTTT. The chain joins TRBV29-1 to TRBJ1-5, with a tentative D call TRBD1 (6 bases). The CDR3 covers 13 residues. Trimming took 6 bases from V and 7 from J, leaving 16 bases between them. CDR1 is SQVTM and CDR2 is ANQGSEA in the germline V gene.

This clonotype was recorded a few times. The V and J genes are TRBV19 and TRBJ1-6; weak D call: TRBD1 (6 bases). The germline gives CDR1 LNHDA, CDR2 SQIVND (reference sequence). This CDR3 region has 13 residues. The ends were cut back, 8 bases at V and 7 bases at J, with 12 bases in the middle. CDR3 sequence: CASRQEENSPLHF. In DNA form, the CDR3 reads TGTGCCAGTCGACAGGAAGAGAATTCACCCCTCCACTTT.

This clonotype has ten or more counts. The chain has TRBV20-1 and TRBJ2-7, with TRBD2 matching over 10 bases. Germline V lookup: CDR1 DFQATT, CDR2 SNEGSKA (reference sequence). CDR3 size: 14 residues. Trimming cost V 5 bases and J 0 bases; bases outside gene matches: 4. CDR3 in DNA: TGCAGTGCTCACGGACTAGCGGACTCCTACGAGCAGTACTTC. Translation gives CSAHGLADSYEQYF.

V and J are TRBV30 and TRBJ1-1; D uncertain. V lost 5 bases, J lost 1 base, and 8 bases lay in between. CDR3 length: 12 amino acids. Germline V gives CDR1 GTSNPN, CDR2 SVGIG (reference sequence). The DNA for the CDR3 is TGTGCCTGGGAGCAGGCGAACACTGAAGCTTTCTTT. Its translation: CAWEQANTEAFF.

In this sample, this clonotype turned up once. Lacking the conserved final phenylalanine or tryptophan, this CDR3 likely reflects a read error. The DNA is left out, because the CDR3 cannot be placed on it with certainty; the CDR3 is given as TCRdb lists it. The J gene is TRBJ1-6, the V gene TRBV11-2. Including both end residues, the CDR3 is 8 amino acids long. The germline V gene encodes CDR1 SGHAT and CDR2 FQNNGV. The CDR3 protein is CASSLGKT.

This clonotype has a handful of counts. The chain couples TRBV10-2 to TRBJ1-6, with 7 bases that match TRBD1. The CDR3 spans 13 residues. Germline assignment: CDR1 WSHSY and CDR2 SAAADI. Trimming removed 7 bases from V and 9 bases from J; junction bases left unmatched: 6. CDR3 residues: CASKQTGTSPLHF. In DNA form, the CDR3 reads TGCGCCAGCAAACAGACAGGGACTTCACCCCTCCACTTT.

There are a few counts of this clonotype. The chain couples TRBV20-1 to TRBJ2-7; D is unresolved. Germline CDR1 is DFQATT and CDR2 is SNEGSKA (reference sequence). The CDR3 length is 13 residues. The ends were cut back, 5 bases at V and 0 bases at J, with 11 bases in the middle. The DNA of the CDR3 is TGCAGTGCTCCTAGGACGGACTCCTACGAGCAGTACTTC. This gives the protein CSAPRTDSYEQYF.

The rearrangement uses TRBV2 and TRBJ1-1; D unresolved. Germline values: CDR1 SNHLY, CDR2 FYNNEI. V lost 1 base, J lost 4 bases, and 13 bases lay in between. The CDR3 is 15 residues long. The CDR3 is CASSEVGIGGTEAFF. The CDR3 nucleotides read TGTGCCAGCAGTGAAGTGGGGATTGGAGGCACTGAAGCTTTCTTT. Filled out from reference TRBV2 and TRBJ1-1, the complete variable domain reads EPEVTQTPSHQVTQMGQEVILRCVPISNHLYFYWYRQILGQKVEFLVSFYNNEISEKSEIFDDQFSVERPDGSNFTLKIRSTKLEDSAMYFCASSEVGIGGTEAFFGQGTRLTVV.

This clonotype was seen a single time. The chain combines TRBV10-3 with TRBJ2-5; no firm D call. Germline V gives CDR1 ENHRY, CDR2 SYGVKD. V was pared by 2 bases and J by 5 bases, with 12 bases between. This CDR3 is built from 14 residues. The chain's CDR3 is CAISERAIGETQYF. For the CDR3, the DNA is TGTGCCATCAGTGAGAGGGCCATTGGGGAGACCCAGTACTTC.

The chain has TRBV29-1 and TRBJ1-2, with 7 bases lining up with TRBD1. This CDR3 has 11 residues. From germline, CDR1 is SQVTM and CDR2 ANQGSEA. The CDR3 region is CSPKGALGYTF. Written as DNA, the CDR3 is TGCAGTCCTAAGGGGGCGCTTGGCTACACCTTC.

The rearrangement links TRBV28 to TRBJ1-5; D unresolved. Trimming took off 2 bases at V and 4 bases at J, with 9 bases between the two ends. Germline V lookup: CDR1 MDHEN, CDR2 SYDVKM. The CDR3 runs 14 residues. CDR3 DNA: TGTGCCAGCAGTTTAGAGCGGTTAAATCAGCCCCAGCATTTT. Its protein is CASSLERLNQPQHF.

This clonotype was seen once. The V call is TRBV18, the J call TRBJ1-1; D may be TRBD1 (5 bases). The CDR3 totals 14 residues. Germline V CDR1 and CDR2: KGHSH, LQKENI. V was shortened by 8 bases and J by 1 base, with 14 bases between the two germline ends. DNA for the CDR3: TGTGCCAGCACGGGGAATGGGGCGAACACTGAAGCTTTCTTT. Its protein is CASTGNGANTEAFF.

The chain links TRBV15 to TRBJ1-1; no definite D call. The CDR3 contains 14 residues. The V gene's germline CDR1 is LNHNV and CDR2 YYDKDF (reference sequence). The V end was cut by 3 bases, the J end by 2 bases, with 10 bases between. CDR3 in amino acids: CATSSYGGNTEAFF. DNA for the CDR3: TGTGCCACCAGCAGTTACGGCGGTAACACTGAAGCTTTCTTT.

This clonotype showed up many times. The chain has TRBV7-2 and TRBJ2-7; 10 bases are a match to TRBD1. The CDR3 spans 16 residues. Trimming removed 1 base from V and 2 bases from J; junction bases left unmatched: 5. Looked up from germline, CDR1 is SGHTA and CDR2 is FQGNSA. The CDR3 region has the DNA TGTGCCAGCAGCTTAGATTTGGGACAGGGGACCTACGAGCAGTACTTC. As protein: CASSLDLGQGTYEQYF.

The chain recombines TRBV29-1 with TRBJ1-1; TRBD1 is a possible D gene (5 bases). The germline V gene encodes CDR1 SQVTM and CDR2 ANQGSEA. V was cut by 2 bases and J by 11 bases, with 15 bases left in between. The CDR3 runs 12 residues. CDR3 sequence reads: CSVELVGREAFF. For the CDR3, the DNA is TGCAGCGTTGAACTGGTGGGGCGGGAGGCTTTCTTT.

There are many counts of this clonotype. The rearrangement links TRBV20-1 to TRBJ1-5, with a weak D call TRBD1 (6 bases). This CDR3 region has 14 residues. Germline V lookup: CDR1 DFQATT, CDR2 SNEGSKA (reference sequence). Trimming stripped 1 base from V and 4 bases from J, with 11 bases between. As DNA, the CDR3 is TGCAGTGCTAGAGTACCAGGGGAAAATCAGCCCCAGCATTTT. Translation: CSARVPGENQPQHF.

This clonotype has ten or more counts. J is TRBJ1-6 and V is TRBV7-8, with 10 bases fitting TRBD1. Unmatched junction bases numbered 6, after V lost 6 bases and J lost 10 bases. The CDR3 has 14 amino acids. CDR1 is SGHVS, CDR2 FQNEAQ, per germline. This CDR3 reads CASRATGGVSPLHF. The CDR3 DNA follows: TGTGCCAGCAGAGCGACAGGGGGCGTCTCACCCCTCCACTTT.

At least ten counts were recorded for this clonotype. The chain combines TRBV20-1 with TRBJ2-5, with D unclear. Trimming took 4 bases from V and 6 from J, leaving 15 bases between them. Germline CDR1 and CDR2: DFQATT and SNEGSKA (reference sequence). The CDR3 runs 13 residues. The CDR3 sequence is CSATKTVLQTQYF. The DNA for the CDR3 is TGCAGTGCTACGAAAACAGTGTTGCAGACCCAGTACTTC.

CDR3 nucleotide sequence: TGTGCCAGCAGGGGCGTCGGGGACGAGCAGTACTTC. Protein sequence: CASRGVGDEQYF. The chain is built from TRBV13 and TRBJ2-7, with D possibly being TRBD2 (5 bases). V was shortened by 6 bases and J by 5 bases, with 11 bases between the two germline ends. This CDR3 comprises 12 residues. Germline V CDR1 and CDR2: PRHDT, FYEKMQ (reference sequence).